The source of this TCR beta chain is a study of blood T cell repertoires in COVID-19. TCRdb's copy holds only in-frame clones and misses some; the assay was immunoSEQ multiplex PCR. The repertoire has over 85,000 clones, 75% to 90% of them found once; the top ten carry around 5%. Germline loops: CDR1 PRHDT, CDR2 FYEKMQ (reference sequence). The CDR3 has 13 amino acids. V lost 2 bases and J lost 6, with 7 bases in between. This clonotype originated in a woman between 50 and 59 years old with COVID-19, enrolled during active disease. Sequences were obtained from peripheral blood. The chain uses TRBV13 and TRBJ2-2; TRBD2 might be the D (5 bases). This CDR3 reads CASSLMEAGELFF. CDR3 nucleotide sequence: TGTGCCAGCAGCTTAATGGAGGCCGGGGAGCTGTTTTTT.